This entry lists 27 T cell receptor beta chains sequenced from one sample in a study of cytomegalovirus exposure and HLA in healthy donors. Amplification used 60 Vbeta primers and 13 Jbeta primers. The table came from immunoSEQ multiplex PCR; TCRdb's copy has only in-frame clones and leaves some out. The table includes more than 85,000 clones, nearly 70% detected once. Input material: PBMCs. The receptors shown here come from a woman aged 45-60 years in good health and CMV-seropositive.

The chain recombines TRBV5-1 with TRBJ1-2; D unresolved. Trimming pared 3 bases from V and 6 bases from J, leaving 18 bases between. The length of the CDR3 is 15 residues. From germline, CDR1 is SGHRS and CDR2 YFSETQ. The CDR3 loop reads CASSSTGEEYDGYTF. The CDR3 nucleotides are TGCGCCAGCAGCTCGACCGGGGAGGAATACGATGGCTACACCTTC.

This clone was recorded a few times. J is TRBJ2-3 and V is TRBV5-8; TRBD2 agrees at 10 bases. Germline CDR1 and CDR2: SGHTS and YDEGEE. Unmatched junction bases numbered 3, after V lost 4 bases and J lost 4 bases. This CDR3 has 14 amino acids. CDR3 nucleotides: TGTGCCAGCAGCCTAGCGGGAGCCGCAGATACGCAGTATTTT. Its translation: CASSLAGAADTQYF.

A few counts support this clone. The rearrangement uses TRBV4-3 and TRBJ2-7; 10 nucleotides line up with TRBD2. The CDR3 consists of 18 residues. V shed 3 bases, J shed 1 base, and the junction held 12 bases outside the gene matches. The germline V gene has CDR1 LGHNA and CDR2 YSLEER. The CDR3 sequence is CASSHLISGRAKSYEQYF. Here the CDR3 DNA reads TGCGCCAGCAGCCACTTGATCAGCGGGAGGGCGAAATCCTACGAGCAGTACTTC.

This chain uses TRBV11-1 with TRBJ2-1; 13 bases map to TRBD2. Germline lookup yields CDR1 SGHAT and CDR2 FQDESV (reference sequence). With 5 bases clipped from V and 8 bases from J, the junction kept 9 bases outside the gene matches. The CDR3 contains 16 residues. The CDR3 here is CASSRTSGRDSDEQFF. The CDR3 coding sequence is TGTGCCAGCAGCCGCACTAGCGGGAGGGATTCGGATGAGCAGTTCTTC.

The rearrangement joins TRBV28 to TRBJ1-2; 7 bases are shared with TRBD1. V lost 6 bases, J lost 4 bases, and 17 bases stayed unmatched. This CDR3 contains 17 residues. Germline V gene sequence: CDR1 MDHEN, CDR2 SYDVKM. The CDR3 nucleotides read TGTGCCAGCAGCTACACAGGGGTAAAGCGAACCTCCTATGGCTACACCTTC. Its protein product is CASSYTGVKRTSYGYTF.

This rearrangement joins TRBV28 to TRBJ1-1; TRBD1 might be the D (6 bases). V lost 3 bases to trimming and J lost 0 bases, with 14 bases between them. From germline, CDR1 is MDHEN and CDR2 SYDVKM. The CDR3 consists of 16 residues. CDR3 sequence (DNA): TGTGCCAGCAGTTTCCACCGACAGGTAATGAACACTGAAGCTTTCTTT. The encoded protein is CASSFHRQVMNTEAFF.

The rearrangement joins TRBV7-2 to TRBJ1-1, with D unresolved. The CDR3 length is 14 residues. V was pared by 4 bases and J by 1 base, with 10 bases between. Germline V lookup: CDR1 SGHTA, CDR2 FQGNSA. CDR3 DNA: TGTGCCAGCAGCTCCCTCGCGGGGAACACTGAAGCTTTCTTT. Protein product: CASSSLAGNTEAFF. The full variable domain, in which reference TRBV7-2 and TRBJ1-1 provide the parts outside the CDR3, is GAGVSQSPSNKVTEKGKDVELRCDPISGHTALYWYRQSLGQGLEFLIYFQGNSAPDKSGLPSDRFSAERTGGSVSTLTIQRTQQEDSAVYLCASSSLAGNTEAFFGQGTRLTVV.

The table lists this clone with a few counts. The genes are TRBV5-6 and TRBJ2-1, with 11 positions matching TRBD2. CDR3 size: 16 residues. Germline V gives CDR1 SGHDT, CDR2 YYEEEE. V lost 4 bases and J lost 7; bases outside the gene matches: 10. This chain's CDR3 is CASSQLAGGPGNEQFF. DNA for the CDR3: TGTGCCAGCAGCCAATTAGCGGGAGGGCCAGGAAATGAGCAGTTCTTC. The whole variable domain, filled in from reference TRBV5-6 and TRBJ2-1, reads DAGVTQSPTHLIKTRGQQVTLRCSPKSGHDTVSWYQQALGQGPQFIFQYYEEEERQRGNFPDRFSGHQFPNYSSELNVNALLLGDSALYLCASSQLAGGPGNEQFFGPGTRLTVL.

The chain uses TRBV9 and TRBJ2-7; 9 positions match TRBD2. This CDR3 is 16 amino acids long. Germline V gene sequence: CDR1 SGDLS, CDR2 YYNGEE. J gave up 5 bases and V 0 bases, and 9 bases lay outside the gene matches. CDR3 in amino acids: CASSVGLAGAGDEQYF. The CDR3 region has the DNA TGTGCCAGCAGCGTAGGATTAGCGGGGGCAGGCGACGAGCAGTACTTC.

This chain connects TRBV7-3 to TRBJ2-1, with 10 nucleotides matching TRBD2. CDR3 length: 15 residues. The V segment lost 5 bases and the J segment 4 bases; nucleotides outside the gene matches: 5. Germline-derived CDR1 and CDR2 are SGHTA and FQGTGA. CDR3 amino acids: CASSPGTSDYNEQFF. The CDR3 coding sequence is TGTGCCAGCAGCCCCGGGACTAGCGATTACAATGAGCAGTTCTTC.

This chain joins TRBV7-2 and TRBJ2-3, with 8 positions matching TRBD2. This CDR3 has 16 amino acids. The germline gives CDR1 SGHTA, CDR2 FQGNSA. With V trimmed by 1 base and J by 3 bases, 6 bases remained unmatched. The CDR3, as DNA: TGTGCCAGCAGCTTAGTTTTCCCTAGCGGGACAGATACGCAGTATTTT. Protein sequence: CASSLVFPSGTDTQYF.

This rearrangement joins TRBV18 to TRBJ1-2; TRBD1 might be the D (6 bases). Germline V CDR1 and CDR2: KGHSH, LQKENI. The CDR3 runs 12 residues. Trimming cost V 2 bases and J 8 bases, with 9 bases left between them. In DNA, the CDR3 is TGTGCCAGCTCACCAAACAGGGAGGGCTACACCTTC. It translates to CASSPNREGYTF.

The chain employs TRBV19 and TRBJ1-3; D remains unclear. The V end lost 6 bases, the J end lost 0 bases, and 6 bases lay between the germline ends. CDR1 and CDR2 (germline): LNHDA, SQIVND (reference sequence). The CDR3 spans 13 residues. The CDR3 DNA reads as TGTGCCAGTAGCGGGAGCTCTGGAAACACCATATATTTT. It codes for CASSGSSGNTIYF.

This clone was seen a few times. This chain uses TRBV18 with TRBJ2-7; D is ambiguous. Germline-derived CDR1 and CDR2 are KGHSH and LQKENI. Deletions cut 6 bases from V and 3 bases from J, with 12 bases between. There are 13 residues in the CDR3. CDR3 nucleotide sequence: TGTGCCAGCTCCGAAATTTCGGGCTACGAGCAGTACTTC. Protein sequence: CASSEISGYEQYF.

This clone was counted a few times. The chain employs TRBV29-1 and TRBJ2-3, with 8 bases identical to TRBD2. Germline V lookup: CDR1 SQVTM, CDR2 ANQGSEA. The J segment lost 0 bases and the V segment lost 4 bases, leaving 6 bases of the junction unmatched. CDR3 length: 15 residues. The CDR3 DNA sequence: TGCAGCGTTGCGGGGGGGGGCGTTAGCACAGATACGCAGTATTTT. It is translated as CSVAGGGVSTDTQYF.

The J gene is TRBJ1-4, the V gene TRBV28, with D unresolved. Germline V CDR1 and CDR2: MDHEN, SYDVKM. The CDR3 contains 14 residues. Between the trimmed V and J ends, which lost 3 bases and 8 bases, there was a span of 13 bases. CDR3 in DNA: TGTGCCAGCAGTTTCGTCTCCCCGGGAGAAAAACTGTTTTTT. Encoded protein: CASSFVSPGEKLFF.

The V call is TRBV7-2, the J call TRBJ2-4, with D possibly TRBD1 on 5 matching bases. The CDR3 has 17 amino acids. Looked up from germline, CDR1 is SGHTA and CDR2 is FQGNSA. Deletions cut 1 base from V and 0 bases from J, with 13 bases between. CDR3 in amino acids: CASSLEGQGSAKNIQYF. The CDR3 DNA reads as TGTGCCAGCAGCTTAGAAGGGCAGGGATCAGCCAAAAACATTCAGTACTTC.

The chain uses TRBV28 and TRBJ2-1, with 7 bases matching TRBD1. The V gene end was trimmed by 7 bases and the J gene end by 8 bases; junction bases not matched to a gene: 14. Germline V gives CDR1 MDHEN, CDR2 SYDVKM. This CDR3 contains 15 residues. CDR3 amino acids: CASTNLWTGLDEQFF. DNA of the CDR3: TGTGCCAGCACCAACCTATGGACAGGACTGGATGAGCAGTTCTTC.

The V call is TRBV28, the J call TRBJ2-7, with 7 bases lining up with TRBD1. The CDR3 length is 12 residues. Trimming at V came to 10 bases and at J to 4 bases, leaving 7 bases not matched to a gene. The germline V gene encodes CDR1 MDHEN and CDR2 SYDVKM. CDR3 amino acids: CATRDSPYEQYF. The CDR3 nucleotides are TGTGCCACCCGGGACAGCCCTTACGAGCAGTACTTC.

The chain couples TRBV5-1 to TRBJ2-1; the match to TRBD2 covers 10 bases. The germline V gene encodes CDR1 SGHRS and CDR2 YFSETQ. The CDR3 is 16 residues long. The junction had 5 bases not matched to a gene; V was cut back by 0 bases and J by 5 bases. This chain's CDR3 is CASSLAVTSGNNEQFF. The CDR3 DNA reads TGCGCCAGCAGCTTGGCCGTTACTAGCGGGAACAATGAGCAGTTCTTC.

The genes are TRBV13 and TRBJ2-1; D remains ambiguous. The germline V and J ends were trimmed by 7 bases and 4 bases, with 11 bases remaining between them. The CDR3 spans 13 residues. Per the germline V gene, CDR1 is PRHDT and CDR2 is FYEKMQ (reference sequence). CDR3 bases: TGTGCCAGCACCTACAGCTCGTACAATGAGCAGTTCTTC. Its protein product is CASTYSSYNEQFF.

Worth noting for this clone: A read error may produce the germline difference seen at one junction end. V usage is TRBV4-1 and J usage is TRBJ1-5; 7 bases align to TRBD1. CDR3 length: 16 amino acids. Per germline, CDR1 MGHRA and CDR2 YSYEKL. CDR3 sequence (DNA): TGCGCCGGCAGCCAGGGACAGCGTGTCGGCAATCAGCCCCAGCATTTT. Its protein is CAGSQGQRVGNQPQHF.

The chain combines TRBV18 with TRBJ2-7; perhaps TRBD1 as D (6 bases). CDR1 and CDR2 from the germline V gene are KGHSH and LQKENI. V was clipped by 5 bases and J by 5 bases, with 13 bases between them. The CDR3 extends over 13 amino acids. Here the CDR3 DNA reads TGTGCCAGCTCAAAAGGGGGTTCCGACGAGCAGTACTTC. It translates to CASSKGGSDEQYF.

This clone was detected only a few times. The CDR3: CASSLQGPGQPQHF. DNA for the CDR3: TGTGCCAGCAGTTTGCAGGGGCCGGGACAGCCCCAGCATTTT. This rearrangement joins TRBV28 to TRBJ1-5, with D tentatively TRBD1 (6 bases). The CDR3 runs 14 residues. Germline V gene data show CDR1 as MDHEN and CDR2 as SYDVKM. Trimming took 3 bases from V and 7 from J, leaving 13 bases between them.

The CDR3 nucleotides are TGCAGTGCTGTAAAGAACACTGAAGCTTTCTTT. Translation: CSAVKNTEAFF. V and J are TRBV20-1 and TRBJ1-1; D is ambiguous. Germline loops: CDR1 DFQATT, CDR2 SNEGSKA (reference sequence). The CDR3 spans 11 residues. Deletions cut 5 bases from V and 1 base from J, with 5 bases between.

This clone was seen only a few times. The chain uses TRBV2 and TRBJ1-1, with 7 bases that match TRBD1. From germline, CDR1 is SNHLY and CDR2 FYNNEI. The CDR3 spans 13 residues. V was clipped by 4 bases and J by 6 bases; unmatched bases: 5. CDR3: CASSVTGISEAFF. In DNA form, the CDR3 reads TGTGCCAGCAGTGTGACAGGGATCTCTGAAGCTTTCTTT.

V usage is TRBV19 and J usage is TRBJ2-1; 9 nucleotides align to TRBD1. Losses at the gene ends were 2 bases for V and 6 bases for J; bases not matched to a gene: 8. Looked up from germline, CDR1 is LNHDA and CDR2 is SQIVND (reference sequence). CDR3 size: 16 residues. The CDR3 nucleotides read TGTGCCAGTAGTATAATACCGGGACAGGGTGGCAATGAGCAGTTCTTC. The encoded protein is CASSIIPGQGGNEQFF.